The 30 T cell receptor beta chains reported below all come from one sample, sequenced in a study of CD8 T cells in Susac syndrome. Reverse transcription used about 0.45 to 1 ug RNA and random hexamers. TCRdb analysed the immunoSEQ multiplex PCR reads with MiXCR anew, one entry per CDR3 protein. The sample has around 190,000 distinct CDR3 sequences, 85% to 95% seen once. The specimen was CD4+ T cells from PBMCs. The receptors here all came from a human donor with Susac syndrome.

The rearrangement links TRBV5-8 to TRBJ1-2; D unresolved. CDR1 is SGHTS, CDR2 YDEGEE, per germline. The CDR3 has 15 amino acids. V lost 6 bases to trimming and J lost 0 bases, with 15 bases between them. The CDR3 is CASTFTGETNYGYTF. The CDR3, as DNA: TGTGCCAGCACCTTTACGGGTGAGACTAACTATGGCTACACCTTC.

This clonotype was counted a few times. V is TRBV6-1 and J is TRBJ2-3, with 10 bases fitting TRBD2. Germline V gene lookup returns CDR1 MNHNS and CDR2 SASEGT. V shed 8 bases, J shed 2 bases, and the junction held 7 bases outside the gene matches. The CDR3 extends over 15 amino acids. The CDR3 sequence is CASGRLAGDTDTQYF. The DNA for the CDR3 is TGTGCCAGCGGACGCCTAGCGGGGGACACAGATACGCAGTATTTT.

The CDR3 reads CASRVDRGLHTGELFF. The CDR3 DNA is TGTGCCAGCAGAGTAGACAGGGGGCTACACACCGGGGAGCTGTTTTTT. The chain has TRBV12-3 or TRBV12-4 and TRBJ2-2, with TRBD1 matching over 10 bases. J lost 3 bases, V lost 6 bases, and 7 bases had no gene match. The length of the CDR3 is 16 residues.

This rearrangement joins TRBV7-8 to TRBJ2-7; 7 bases map to TRBD1. Germline values: CDR1 SGHVS, CDR2 FQNEAQ. This CDR3 comprises 14 residues. V gave up 7 bases and J gave up 2 bases; unmatched junction bases: 8. In DNA form, the CDR3 reads TGTGCCAGCACCGTCCGGGACAGCACCTACGAGCAGTACTTC. This translates into CASTVRDSTYEQYF.

The chain has TRBV20-1 and TRBJ1-5, with D possibly being TRBD1 (6 bases). Germline V gives CDR1 DFQATT, CDR2 SNEGSKA (reference sequence). The CDR3 runs to 13 residues. The V end lost 5 bases, the J end lost 3 bases, and 11 bases lay between the germline ends. The CDR3 region is CSARRDNNQPQHF. In nucleotides, the CDR3 is TGCAGTGCTCGGCGGGACAACAATCAGCCCCAGCATTTT.

The chain joins TRBV7-8 to TRBJ1-6, with 10 bases identical to TRBD1. Losses at the gene ends were 5 bases for V and 8 bases for J; bases not matched to a gene: 3. The CDR3 length is 14 residues. Germline CDR1 reads SGHVS; CDR2 reads FQNEAQ. CDR3 bases: TGTGCCAGCAGCACCGGGACAGGGGATTCACCCCTCCACTTT. Its protein product is CASSTGTGDSPLHF.

This chain joins TRBV12-3 or TRBV12-4 and TRBJ2-5; 10 bases align to TRBD2. CDR3 length: 15 amino acids. V was clipped by 5 bases and J by 1 base; unmatched bases: 4. Here the CDR3 DNA reads TGTGCCAGCAGTCTCTGGACTAGCGGCCAAGAGACCCAGTACTTC. Translated: CASSLWTSGQETQYF.

The rearrangement uses TRBV6-6 and TRBJ1-1; D is unresolved. Germline CDR1 MNHNY, CDR2 SVGAGI (reference sequence). CDR3 length equals 12 residues. V gave up 5 bases and J gave up 11 bases, with 15 bases separating them. CDR3 nucleotide sequence: TGTGCCAGCAGTACCGACGGCCTGAGGGCTTTCTTT. Protein product: CASSTDGLRAFF.

V usage is TRBV12-3 or TRBV12-4 and J usage is TRBJ1-2; TRBD1 matches at 7 bases. J lost 4 bases, V lost 3 bases, and 2 bases had no gene match. The CDR3 loop spans 13 amino acids. The DNA of the CDR3 is TGTGCCAGCAGTTTCCAGGGGGTCTATGGCTACACCTTC. It specifies CASSFQGVYGYTF.

J is TRBJ2-3 and V is TRBV10-3; D gene unclear. From germline, CDR1 is ENHRY and CDR2 SYGVKD. Trimming shortened V by 2 bases and J by 4 bases, and 4 bases separated the two germline ends. CDR3 length: 12 residues. The CDR3 coding sequence is TGTGCCATCAGTGAGAGGTCAGATACGCAGTATTTT. It codes for CAISERSDTQYF.

V and J are TRBV3-1 and TRBJ2-7; D may be TRBD2 (7 bases). Trimming took 1 base from V and 7 from J, leaving 11 bases between them. Per germline, CDR1 LGHDT and CDR2 YNNKEL (reference sequence). The length of the CDR3 is 13 residues. CDR3: CASSQVGGAEQYF. CDR3 nucleotide sequence: TGTGCCAGCAGCCAAGTGGGGGGGGCTGAGCAGTACTTC.

V gene TRBV3-1 combines with J gene TRBJ1-1, with no clear D. Germline V gives CDR1 LGHDT, CDR2 YNNKEL (reference sequence). This CDR3 spans 11 amino acids. Between the trimmed V and J ends, which lost 0 bases and 9 bases, there was a span of 5 bases. This CDR3 is CASSQDLKAFF. The CDR3 DNA follows: TGTGCCAGCAGCCAAGATTTGAAAGCTTTCTTT.

The V call is TRBV5-4, the J call TRBJ1-2; no firm D call. The CDR3 extends over 14 amino acids. Germline values: CDR1 SGHNT, CDR2 YYREEE (reference sequence). The V end lost 4 bases, the J end lost 2 bases, and 12 bases lay between the germline ends. Written as DNA, the CDR3 is TGTGCCAGCAGCCAACCTGACGGCAACTATGGCTACACCTTC. Translated: CASSQPDGNYGYTF. The complete variable domain, with remaining parts taken from reference TRBV5-4 and TRBJ1-2, reads ETGVTQSPTHLIKTRGQQVTLRCSSQSGHNTVSWYQQALGQGPQFIFQYYREEENGRGNFPPRFSGLQFPNYSSELNVNALELDDSALYLCASSQPDGNYGYTFGSGTRLTVV.

V is TRBV24-1 and J is TRBJ2-3; 7 bases align to TRBD2. This CDR3 contains 19 residues. The germline CDR1 and CDR2 sequences are KGHDR and SFDVKD. V lost 2 bases to trimming and J lost 2 bases; unmatched junction nucleotides: 15. CDR3 nucleotide sequence: TGTGCCACCAGTGATTCCTCGGTCGGGGCGGGGGTGATCACAGATACGCAGTATTTT. Translated: CATSDSSVGAGVITDTQYF.

The V call is TRBV20-1, the J call TRBJ2-3; TRBD2 matches 8 bases. The V segment lost 6 bases and the J segment 6 bases; nucleotides outside the gene matches: 5. Per germline, CDR1 DFQATT and CDR2 SNEGSKA (reference sequence). CDR3 length: 12 residues. For the CDR3, the DNA is TGCAGTGCAGAAGCGGGGGTGGATACGCAGTATTTT. Its protein product is CSAEAGVDTQYF.

CDR3 bases: TGTGCCAGCAGCGTAGCTGACGGGGTGCAGTACTTC. This sequence encodes CASSVADGVQYF. The chain is built from TRBV9 and TRBJ2-7, with a weak D call TRBD2 (5 bases). The V gene's germline CDR1 is SGDLS and CDR2 YYNGEE. CDR3 length: 12 residues. Trimming left V 0 bases short and J 9 bases short, with 10 bases between.

V is TRBV12-3 or TRBV12-4 and J is TRBJ2-5, with 7 bases matching TRBD2. The CDR3 contains 14 residues. The ends lost 6 bases at V and 1 base at J; junction bases unmatched: 5. CDR3 nucleotides: TGTGCCAGCAGGATCGGGGGGACCCAAGAGACCCAGTACTTC. Encoded protein: CASRIGGTQETQYF.

This chain uses TRBV12-5 with TRBJ2-7, with unresolved D. Trimming pared 5 bases from V and 9 bases from J, leaving 11 bases between. The CDR3 is 11 amino acids. Germline lookup yields CDR1 LGHNT and CDR2 FRNRAP. The CDR3 loop reads CASGTGPGQYF. In DNA, the CDR3 is TGTGCTAGTGGTACCGGACCGGGGCAGTACTTC. Full variable domain (outside the CDR3, taken from reference TRBV12-5 and TRBJ2-7): DARVTQTPRHKVTEMGQEVTMRCQPILGHNTVFWYRQTMMQGLELLAYFRNRAPLDDSGMPKDRFSAEMPDATLATLKIQPSEPRDSAVYFCASGTGPGQYFGPGTRLTVT.

The chain is built from TRBV5-1 and TRBJ2-1; 8 bases match TRBD2. The CDR3 has 16 amino acids. Per germline, CDR1 SGHRS and CDR2 YFSETQ. The trim removed 4 bases at V and 0 bases at J, leaving 6 bases unmatched. DNA for the CDR3: TGCGCCAGCAGCCCAAGCGGGGGCGGCTCCTACAATGAGCAGTTCTTC. This codes for CASSPSGGGSYNEQFF.

The chain uses TRBV6-5 and TRBJ1-6; TRBD1 matches at 8 bases. Trimming at V came to 6 bases and at J to 4 bases, leaving 5 bases not matched to a gene. The CDR3 is 15 amino acids. CDR1 MNHEY and CDR2 SVGAGI come from the germline V gene. CDR3 amino acids: CASRPDRGYNSPLHF. For the CDR3, the DNA is TGTGCCAGCAGACCTGACAGGGGTTATAATTCACCCCTCCACTTT.

This chain uses TRBV6-2 or TRBV6-3 with TRBJ2-1; perhaps D is TRBD1 or TRBD2 (5 bases each). Between the trimmed V and J ends, which lost 5 bases and 14 bases, there was a span of 13 bases. The CDR3 length is 11 residues. CDR1 and CDR2 from the germline V gene are MNHEY and SVGEGT. CDR3 in amino acids: CASSRDRTEFF. The CDR3 bases are TGTGCCAGCAGTAGGGACCGAACGGAGTTCTTC.

This clonotype came up once. J is TRBJ2-1 and V is TRBV3-1; the match to TRBD1 covers 8 bases. Germline values: CDR1 LGHDT, CDR2 YNNKEL (reference sequence). V was pared by 6 bases and J by 6 bases, with 7 bases of the junction left unmatched. This CDR3 spans 14 amino acids. In nucleotides, the CDR3 is TGTGCCAGCAGTCCAAGAGGACAGGGCAATGAGCAGTTCTTC. It is translated as CASSPRGQGNEQFF.

The CDR3 is CASSVVSADTQYF. The DNA for the CDR3 is TGTGCCAGCAGCGTAGTTTCCGCGGATACGCAGTATTTT. The rearrangement uses TRBV9 and TRBJ2-3, with D uncertain. V dropped 0 bases and J dropped 6 bases, with 8 bases sitting between them. The CDR3 is 13 amino acids. Germline-derived CDR1 and CDR2 are SGDLS and YYNGEE.

The V gene is TRBV7-9, the J gene TRBJ1-1; D remains ambiguous. The germline V and J ends were trimmed by 7 bases and 0 bases, with 12 bases remaining between them. Germline V gives CDR1 SEHNR, CDR2 FQNEAQ (reference sequence). The CDR3 runs to 14 residues. CDR3 DNA sequence: TGTGCCAGCAATAGGCCGCGAATGAACACTGAAGCTTTCTTT. Amino acids: CASNRPRMNTEAFF.

The chain has TRBV29-1 and TRBJ2-5; 8 bases are shared with TRBD2. With 6 bases clipped from V and 5 bases from J, the junction kept 8 bases outside the gene matches. This CDR3 comprises 13 residues. The germline V gene has CDR1 SQVTM and CDR2 ANQGSEA. DNA for the CDR3: TGCAGCGTCGGGGGGGGCACCGCGGAGACCCAGTACTTC. Protein: CSVGGGTAETQYF.

The chain is built from TRBV7-2 and TRBJ1-2, with 9 positions matching TRBD1. Germline CDR1 and CDR2: SGHTA and FQGNSA. The CDR3 loop spans 14 amino acids. The junction had 3 bases not matched to a gene; V was cut back by 5 bases and J by 2 bases. CDR3 residues: CASSGDRGNYGYTF. Here the CDR3 DNA reads TGTGCCAGCAGCGGTGACAGGGGGAACTATGGCTACACCTTC.

The chain joins TRBV5-1 to TRBJ2-1; D not resolved. The CDR3 loop spans 16 amino acids. V gave up 0 bases and J gave up 2 bases, with 12 bases separating them. The V gene's germline CDR1 is SGHRS and CDR2 YFSETQ. DNA of the CDR3: TGCGCCAGCAGCTTGGGCAAAAACCCCACCTACAATGAGCAGTTCTTC. Protein product: CASSLGKNPTYNEQFF.

This chain's CDR3 is CASSVGPNYGYTF. CDR3 in DNA: TGTGCCAGCAGCGTCGGGCCTAACTATGGCTACACCTTC. The genes are TRBV9 and TRBJ1-2; D unclear. The CDR3 spans 13 residues. Germline loops: CDR1 SGDLS, CDR2 YYNGEE. Trimming removed 2 bases from V and 0 bases from J, with 5 bases in between. The complete variable domain, with remaining parts taken from reference TRBV9 and TRBJ1-2, reads DSGVTQTPKHLITATGQRVTLRCSPRSGDLSVYWYQQSLDQGLQFLIQYYNGEERAKGNILERFSAQQFPDLHSELNLSSLELGDSALYFCASSVGPNYGYTFGSGTRLTVV.

The genes are TRBV20-1 and TRBJ2-7; D is possibly TRBD2 (6 bases). The CDR3 sequence is 14 residues long. The V gene's germline CDR1 is DFQATT and CDR2 SNEGSKA (reference sequence). The V end was cut by 6 bases, the J end by 4 bases, with 19 bases between. The CDR3 spells CSAGSGTGTYEQYF. Written as DNA, the CDR3 is TGCAGTGCCGGATCCGGGACTGGCACATACGAGCAGTACTTC.

The chain carries TRBV5-1 and TRBJ1-2; D unresolved. V was shortened by 0 bases and J by 8 bases, with 11 bases between the two germline ends. Germline V gene lookup returns CDR1 SGHRS and CDR2 YFSETQ. The CDR3 extends over 13 amino acids. The CDR3 region has the DNA TGCGCCAGCAGCTTGGGGCTCGACCGGGGCTACACCTTC. It translates to CASSLGLDRGYTF.